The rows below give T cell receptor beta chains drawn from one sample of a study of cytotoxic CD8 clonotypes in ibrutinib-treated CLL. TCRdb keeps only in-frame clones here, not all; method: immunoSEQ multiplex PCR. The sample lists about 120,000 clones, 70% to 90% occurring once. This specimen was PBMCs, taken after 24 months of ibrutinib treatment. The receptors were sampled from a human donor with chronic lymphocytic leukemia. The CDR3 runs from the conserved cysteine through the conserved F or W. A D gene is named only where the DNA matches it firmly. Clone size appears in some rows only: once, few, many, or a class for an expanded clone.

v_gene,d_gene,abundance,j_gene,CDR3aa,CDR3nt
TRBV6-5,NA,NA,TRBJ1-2,CASSYSAGFNGYTF,TGTGCCAGCAGTTACTCTGCCGGGTTTAATGGCTACACCTTC
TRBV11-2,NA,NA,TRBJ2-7,CASSPLSYYRSSYEQYF,TGTGCCAGCAGCCCCCTTTCTTACTACAGGAGCTCCTACGAGCAGTACTTC
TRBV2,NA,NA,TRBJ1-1,CASQLGGGGNTEAFF,TGTGCCAGCCAGTTGGGAGGCGGGGGGAACACTGAAGCTTTCTTT
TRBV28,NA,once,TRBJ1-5,CASSNMGGNQPQHF,TGTGCCAGCAGTAACATGGGGGGAAATCAGCCCCAGCATTTT
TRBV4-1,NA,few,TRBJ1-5,CASSQILVQQFNQPQHF,TGCGCCAGCAGCCAAATTTTGGTACAGCAATTCAATCAGCCCCAGCATTTT
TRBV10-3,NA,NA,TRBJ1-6,CAISGVGIRSNSPLHF,TGTGCCATCAGTGGTGTAGGAATCCGGTCGAATTCACCCCTCCACTTT
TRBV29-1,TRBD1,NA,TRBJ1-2,CSAGTGGDGYTF,TGCAGCGCCGGGACAGGGGGCGATGGCTACACCTTC
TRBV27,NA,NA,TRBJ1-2,CASSYLSGAFGYTF,TGTGCCAGCAGTTACTTATCAGGCGCCTTTGGCTACACCTTC
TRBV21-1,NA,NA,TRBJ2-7,CASSKGSITGAFGRPPYEQYF,TGTGCCAGCAGCAAAGGATCAATAACGGGGGCCTTCGGGAGGCCCCCCTACGAGCAGTACTTC
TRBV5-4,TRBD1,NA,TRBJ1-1,CASSRQGQNTEAFF,TGTGCCAGCAGCCGACAGGGGCAGAACACTGAAGCTTTCTTT
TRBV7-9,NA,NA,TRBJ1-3,CASSLAGSGSGNTIYF,TGTGCCAGCAGCTTAGCAGGGTCGGGATCCGGAAACACCATATATTTT
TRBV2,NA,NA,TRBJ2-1,CATTSESSYNEQFF,TGTGCCACTACGTCCGAGAGCTCCTACAATGAGCAGTTCTTC
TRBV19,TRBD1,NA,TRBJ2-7,CASSTYPGQGAYEQYF,TGTGCCAGTAGTACATACCCGGGACAGGGGGCCTACGAGCAGTACTTC
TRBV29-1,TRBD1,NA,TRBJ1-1,CSVVSDRGPLKTEAFF,TGCAGCGTTGTTTCGGACAGGGGTCCCCTTAAAACTGAAGCTTTCTTT
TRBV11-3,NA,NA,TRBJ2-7,CASSLGGVKLGEQYF,TGTGCCAGCAGCTTAGGCGGGGTTAAATTGGGCGAGCAGTACTTC
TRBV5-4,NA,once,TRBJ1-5,CASSLWGSGSNQPQHF,TGTGCCAGCAGCTTGTGGGGATCTGGTAGCAATCAGCCCCAGCATTTT
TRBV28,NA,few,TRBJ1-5,CASSQGGWPAQPQHF,TGTGCCAGCAGTCAAGGTGGGTGGCCGGCGCAGCCCCAGCATTTT
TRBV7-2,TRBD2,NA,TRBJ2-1,CASSFIGGYEQFF,TGTGCCAGCAGCTTTATCGGGGGGTATGAGCAGTTCTTC
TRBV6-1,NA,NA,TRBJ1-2,CASSERGTGNYGYTF,TGTGCCAGCAGTGAGAGGGGTACGGGGAACTATGGCTACACCTTC
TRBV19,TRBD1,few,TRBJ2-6,CASSIARPGTGVPRGANVLTF,TGTGCCAGTAGTATAGCAAGGCCCGGGACAGGGGTCCCGAGGGGGGCCAACGTCCTGACTTTC
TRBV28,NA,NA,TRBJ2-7,CASSATLGLYEQYF,TGTGCCAGCAGCGCAACTTTGGGTCTTTACGAGCAGTACTTC
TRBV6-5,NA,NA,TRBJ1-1,CASSYRAGVGTEAFF,TGTGCCAGCAGTTACCGGGCAGGGGTCGGCACTGAAGCTTTCTTT
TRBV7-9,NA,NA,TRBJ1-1,CASSSPRPGRTEAFF,TGTGCCAGCAGCTCGCCACGTCCGGGGAGGACTGAAGCTTTCTTT
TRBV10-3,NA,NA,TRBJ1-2,CAITSGGNYGYTF,TGTGCCATCACCTCGGGGGGGAACTATGGCTACACCTTC